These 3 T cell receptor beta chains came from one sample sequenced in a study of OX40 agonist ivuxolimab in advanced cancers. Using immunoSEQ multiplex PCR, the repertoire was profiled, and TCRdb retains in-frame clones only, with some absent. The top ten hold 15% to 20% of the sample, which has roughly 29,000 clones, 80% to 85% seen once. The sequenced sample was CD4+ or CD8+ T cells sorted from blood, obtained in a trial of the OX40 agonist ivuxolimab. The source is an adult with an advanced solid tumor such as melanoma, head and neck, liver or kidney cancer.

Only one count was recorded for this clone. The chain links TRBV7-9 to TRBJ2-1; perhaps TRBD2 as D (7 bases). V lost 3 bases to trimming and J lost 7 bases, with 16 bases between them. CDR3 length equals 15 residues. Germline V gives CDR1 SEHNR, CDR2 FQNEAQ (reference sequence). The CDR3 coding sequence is TGTGCCAGCAGCTTGTGGGGGCCCGGGGGGAATGAGCAGTTCTTC. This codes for CASSLWGPGGNEQFF.

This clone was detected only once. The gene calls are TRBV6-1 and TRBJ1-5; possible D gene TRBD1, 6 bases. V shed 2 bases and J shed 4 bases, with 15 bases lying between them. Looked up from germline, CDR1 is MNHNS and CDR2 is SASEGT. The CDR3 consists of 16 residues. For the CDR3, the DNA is TGTGCCAGCAGTGAACGAGGGGGGGTCCCAAATCAGCCCCAGCATTTT. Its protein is CASSERGGVPNQPQHF.

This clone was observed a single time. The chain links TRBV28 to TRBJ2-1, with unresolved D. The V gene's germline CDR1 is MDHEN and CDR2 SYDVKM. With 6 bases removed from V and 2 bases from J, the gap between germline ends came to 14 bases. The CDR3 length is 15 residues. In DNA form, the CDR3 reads TGTGCCAGCAGCAAAGGGTCCCTCCCCTACAATGAGCAGTTCTTC. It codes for CASSKGSLPYNEQFF.